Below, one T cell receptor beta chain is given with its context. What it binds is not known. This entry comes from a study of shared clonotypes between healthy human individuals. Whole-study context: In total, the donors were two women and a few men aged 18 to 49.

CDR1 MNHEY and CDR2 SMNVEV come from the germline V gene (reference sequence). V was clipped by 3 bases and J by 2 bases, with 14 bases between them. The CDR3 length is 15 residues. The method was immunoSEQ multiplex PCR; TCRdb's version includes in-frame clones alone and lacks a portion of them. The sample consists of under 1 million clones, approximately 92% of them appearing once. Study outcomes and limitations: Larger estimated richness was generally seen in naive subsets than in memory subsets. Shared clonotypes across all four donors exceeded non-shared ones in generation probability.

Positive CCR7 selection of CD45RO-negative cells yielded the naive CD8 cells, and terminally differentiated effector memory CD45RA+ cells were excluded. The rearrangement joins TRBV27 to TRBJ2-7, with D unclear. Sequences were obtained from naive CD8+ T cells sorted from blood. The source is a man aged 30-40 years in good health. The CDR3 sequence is CASSFKRGIPYEQYF. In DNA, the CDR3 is TGTGCCAGCAGTTTTAAAAGAGGTATCCCCTACGAGCAGTACTTC.